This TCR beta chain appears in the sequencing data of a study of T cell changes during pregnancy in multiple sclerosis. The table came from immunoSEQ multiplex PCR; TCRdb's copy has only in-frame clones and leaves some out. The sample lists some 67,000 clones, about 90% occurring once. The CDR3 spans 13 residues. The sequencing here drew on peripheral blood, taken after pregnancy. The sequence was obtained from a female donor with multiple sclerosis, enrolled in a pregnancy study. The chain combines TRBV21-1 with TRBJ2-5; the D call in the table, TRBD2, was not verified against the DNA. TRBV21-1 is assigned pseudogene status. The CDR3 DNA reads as TGTGCCCCCCACCTGAGGGCCGGGGAGACCCAGTACTTC. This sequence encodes CAPHLRAGETQYF.